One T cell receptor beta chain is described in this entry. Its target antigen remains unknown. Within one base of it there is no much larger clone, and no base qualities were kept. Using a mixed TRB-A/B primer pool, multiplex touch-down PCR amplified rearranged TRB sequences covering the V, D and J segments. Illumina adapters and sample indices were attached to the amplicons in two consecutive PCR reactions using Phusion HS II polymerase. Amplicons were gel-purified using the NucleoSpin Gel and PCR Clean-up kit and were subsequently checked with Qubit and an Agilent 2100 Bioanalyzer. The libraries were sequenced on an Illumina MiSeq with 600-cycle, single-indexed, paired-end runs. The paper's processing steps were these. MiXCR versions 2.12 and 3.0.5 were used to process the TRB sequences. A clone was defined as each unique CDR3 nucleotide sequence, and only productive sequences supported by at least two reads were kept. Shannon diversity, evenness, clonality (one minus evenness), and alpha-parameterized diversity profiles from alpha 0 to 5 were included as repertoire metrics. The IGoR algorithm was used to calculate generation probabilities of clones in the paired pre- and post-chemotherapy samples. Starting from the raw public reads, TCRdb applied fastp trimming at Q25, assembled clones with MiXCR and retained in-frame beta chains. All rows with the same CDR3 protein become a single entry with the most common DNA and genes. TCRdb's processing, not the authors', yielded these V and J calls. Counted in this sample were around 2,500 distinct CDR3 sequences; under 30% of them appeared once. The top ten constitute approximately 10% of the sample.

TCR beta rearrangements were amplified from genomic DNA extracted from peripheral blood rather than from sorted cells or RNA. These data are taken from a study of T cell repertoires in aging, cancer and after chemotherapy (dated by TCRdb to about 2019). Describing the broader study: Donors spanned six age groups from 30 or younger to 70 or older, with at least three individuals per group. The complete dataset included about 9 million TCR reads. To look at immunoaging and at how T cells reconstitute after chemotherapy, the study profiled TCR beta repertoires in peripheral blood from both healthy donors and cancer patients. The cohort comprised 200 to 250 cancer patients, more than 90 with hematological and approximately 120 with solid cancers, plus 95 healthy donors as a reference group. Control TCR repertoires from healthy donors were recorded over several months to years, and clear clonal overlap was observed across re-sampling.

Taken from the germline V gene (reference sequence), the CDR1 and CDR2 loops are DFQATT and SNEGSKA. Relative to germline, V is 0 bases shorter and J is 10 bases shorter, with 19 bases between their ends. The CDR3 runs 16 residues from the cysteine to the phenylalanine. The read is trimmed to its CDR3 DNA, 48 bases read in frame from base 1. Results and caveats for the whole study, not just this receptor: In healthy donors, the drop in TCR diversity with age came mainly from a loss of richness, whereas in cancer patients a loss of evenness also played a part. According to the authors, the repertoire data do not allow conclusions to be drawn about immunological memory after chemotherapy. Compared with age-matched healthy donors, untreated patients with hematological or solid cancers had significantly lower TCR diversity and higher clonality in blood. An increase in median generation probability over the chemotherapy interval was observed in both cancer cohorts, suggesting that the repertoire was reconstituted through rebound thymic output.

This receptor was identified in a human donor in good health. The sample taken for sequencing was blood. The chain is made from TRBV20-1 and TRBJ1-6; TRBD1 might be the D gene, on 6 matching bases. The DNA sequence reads TGCAGTGCTAGAGATGCGGGGGGCGCAACTAAGTCACCCCTCCACTTT. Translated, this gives CSARDAGGATKSPLHF.